The source of this TCR beta chain is a study of T cell repertoires in cytomegalovirus infection. Study-level background: Based on public TCR beta signatures, there were indications of CMV infection and of a matching HLA type. General study results and limits: HLA-C-restricted CMV-specific TCR beta clonotypes prevailed in the ex vivo response. Pooled public TCR beta family frequency picked out CMV carriers with the relevant HLA.

This CDR3 comprises 15 residues. The V end was cut by 0 bases, the J end by 4 bases, with 12 bases between. Germline CDR1 reads SGHTA; CDR2 reads FQGNSA. TCRdb used MiXCR to reprocess the reads, holding one entry per CDR3 protein. The sample lists a few hundred thousand distinct CDR3 sequences, 17% occurring once. This clonotype occurred many times. No antigen is known for it. This chain links TRBV7-2 with TRBJ2-5, with a weak D call TRBD2 (6 bases). The source material was CD8+ T cells from PBMCs. This clonotype originated in a human donor in good health (CMV status not recorded). Some clones in this sample may be carry-over from other donors' samples. CDR3 in DNA: TGTGCCAGCAGCTTAGCCCCGGGGGTTAGAGAGACCCAGTACTTC. The encoded protein is CASSLAPGVRETQYF. Combining the CDR3 with reference TRBV7-2 and TRBJ2-5 gives the whole variable domain GAGVSQSPSNKVTEKGKDVELRCDPISGHTALYWYRQSLGQGLEFLIYFQGNSAPDKSGLPSDRFSAERTGGSVSTLTIQRTQQEDSAVYLCASSLAPGVRETQYFGPGTRLLVL.